In its sample, the clone carrying this T cell receptor (beta chain) was seen a few times. The entry originates in a study of blood T cells in healthy people across ages. Each donor was a healthy Caucasian individual from Russia, aged roughly 6 to 100. CDR1 and CDR2 (germline): SGHDT, YYEEEE. V lost 3 bases to trimming and J lost 4 bases, with 19 bases between them. There are 16 residues in the CDR3. Then a second PCR, running about 6 to 12 cycles, was carried out with a sample-barcoded 5' primer and a J-beta primer mix. TCRdb passed the 5' RACE reads through MiXCR, listing each CDR3 protein once. The sample has about 800,000 distinct CDR3 sequences; just under 25% are singletons. These data were also reused for a study on T cells of mothers and their children.

The source of this sequence is a boy between 5 and 17 years old in good health. This chain uses TRBV5-6 with TRBJ1-1; D uncertain. The sample taken for sequencing was blood. CDR3 residues: CASSSIGRLGPTEAFF. CDR3 DNA sequence: TGTGCCAGCAGCTCGATCGGGCGCCTTGGACCCACTGAAGCTTTCTTT. Based on the CDR3 plus reference TRBV5-6 and TRBJ1-1, the full variable domain is DAGVTQSPTHLIKTRGQQVTLRCSPKSGHDTVSWYQQALGQGPQFIFQYYEEEERQRGNFPDRFSGHQFPNYSSELNVNALLLGDSALYLCASSSIGRLGPTEAFFGQGTRLTVV.